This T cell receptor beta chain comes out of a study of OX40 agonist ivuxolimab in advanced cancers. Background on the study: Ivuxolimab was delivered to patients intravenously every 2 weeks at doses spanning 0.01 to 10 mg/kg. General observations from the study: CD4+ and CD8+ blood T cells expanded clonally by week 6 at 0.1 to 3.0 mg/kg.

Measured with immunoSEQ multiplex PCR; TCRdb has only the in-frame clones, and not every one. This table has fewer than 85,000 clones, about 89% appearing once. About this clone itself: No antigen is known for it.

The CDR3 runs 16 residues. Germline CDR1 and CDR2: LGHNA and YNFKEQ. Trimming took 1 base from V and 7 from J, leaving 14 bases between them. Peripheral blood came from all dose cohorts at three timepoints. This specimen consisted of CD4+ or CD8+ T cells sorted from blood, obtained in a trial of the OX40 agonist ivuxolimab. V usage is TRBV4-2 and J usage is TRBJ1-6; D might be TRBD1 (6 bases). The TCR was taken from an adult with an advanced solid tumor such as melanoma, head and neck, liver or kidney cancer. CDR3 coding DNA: TGTGCCAGCAGCCAAGCGGGGCAGGGGTGGAATTCACCCCTCCACTTT. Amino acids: CASSQAGQGWNSPLHF.